These T cell receptor beta chains were read from a single sample in a study of blood T cell repertoires in COVID-19. TCRdb keeps only in-frame clones here, not all; method: immunoSEQ multiplex PCR. The sample carries around 380,000 clones, about 87% recorded once. The sample was PBMCs or T cells enriched from blood (not recorded which). Every receptor here comes from a man aged 30 to 45 who had recovered from COVID-19. Both conserved end residues are part of each CDR3. Fields, in order: D gene, V gene, clone size, J gene, CDR3 protein, CDR3 DNA. D genes are given only for firm matches. Where a row states a size, it is once, few, many or the class of an expanded clone; other rows omit it.

>TRBD1|TRBV30|once|TRBJ1-2
CAWSTGGQDYGYTF
TGTGCCTGGAGTACAGGGGGCCAAGACTATGGCTACACCTTC
>-|TRBV27|-|TRBJ2-7
CASSLGRDRGAGTASYEQYF
TGTGCCAGCAGTTTAGGCCGGGACCGGGGGGCTGGGACGGCTTCCTACGAGCAGTACTTC
>TRBD1|TRBV6-6|once|TRBJ1-2
CASTQGAFGYTF
TGTGCCAGCACTCAGGGGGCGTTTGGCTACACCTTC
>TRBD1|TRBV5-1|few|TRBJ1-2
CASSLNDRVVDGYTF
TGCGCCAGCAGCCTAAACGACAGGGTTGTCGATGGCTACACCTTC
>TRBD1|TRBV6-5|-|TRBJ1-5
CASSRQGSVGSQHF
TGTGCCAGCAGTCGACAGGGCTCCGTCGGGTCCCAGCATTTT
>TRBD1|TRBV6-6|-|TRBJ1-2
CASSQTGDYGYTF
TGTGCCAGCAGCCAGACAGGGGACTATGGCTACACCTTC
>TRBD1|TRBV27|-|TRBJ2-2
CASSLEGAGIANTGELFF
TGTGCCAGCAGTTTAGAGGGGGCCGGGATAGCGAACACCGGGGAGCTGTTTTTT
>-|TRBV19|once|TRBJ2-1
CASRDNTGSNEQFF
TGTGCCAGTAGGGATAATACAGGGAGCAATGAGCAGTTCTTC
>TRBD1|TRBV7-9|-|TRBJ1-4
CASSLEGQGREKLFF
TGTGCCAGCAGCTTAGAGGGACAGGGGCGTGAAAAACTGTTTTTT
>TRBD1|TRBV9|-|TRBJ1-2
CASSDGQGYGYTF
TGTGCCAGCAGCGACGGACAGGGGTATGGCTACACCTTC
>-|TRBV3-1/TRBV3-2|-|TRBJ1-1
CASSQLTAKGTEAFF
TGTGCCAGCAGCCAATTAACAGCCAAGGGGACTGAAGCTTTCTTT
>-|TRBV10-3|-|TRBJ1-2
CAISELDNYGYTF
TGTGCCATCAGTGAGTTAGATAACTATGGCTACACCTTC
>-|TRBV29-1|once|TRBJ2-2
CSVYRMGGELFF
TGCAGCGTTTACAGGATGGGCGGGGAGCTGTTTTTT
>TRBD1|TRBV6-5|-|TRBJ1-2
CASRRDREGYGYTF
TGTGCCAGCAGAAGGGACAGGGAAGGCTATGGCTACACCTTC
>-|TRBV3-1/TRBV3-2|-|TRBJ2-3
CASSQEARRDTDTQYF
TGTGCCAGCAGCCAAGAGGCGCGGCGGGACACAGATACGCAGTATTTT
>TRBD1|TRBV5-4|-|TRBJ1-2
CASKTGQVNYGYTF
TGTGCCAGCAAAACAGGACAGGTTAACTATGGCTACACCTTC
>TRBD1|TRBV30|-|TRBJ2-2
CAWRTGGPLNTGELFF
TGTGCCTGGCGGACAGGGGGCCCGCTAAACACCGGGGAGCTGTTTTTT
>TRBD2|TRBV10-3|-|TRBJ2-7
CAISGTSGSYEQYF
TGTGCCATCAGTGGGACTAGCGGCTCCTACGAGCAGTACTTC
>-|TRBV5-4|-|TRBJ1-1
CASRDSRGRGTEAFF
TGTGCCAGCAGGGATAGCAGGGGCAGAGGCACTGAAGCTTTCTTT
>-|TRBV3-1/TRBV3-2|-|TRBJ1-5
CASSQGQADAQHF
TGTGCCAGCAGCCAAGGACAGGCGGATGCCCAGCATTTT